This T cell receptor (beta chain) was identified during a study of cytomegalovirus exposure and HLA in healthy donors. Germline CDR1 MGHRA, CDR2 YSYEKL. The CDR3 extends over 17 amino acids. V trimming: 4 bases; J trimming: 0 bases; junction bases outside the gene matches: 11. Profiling relied on immunoSEQ multiplex PCR, and the TCRdb table lists in-frame clones only, not all of them. Seen here are around 50,000 clones, 85% to 95% observed once, and the top ten hold about 6%. Sequencing was performed on PBMCs. The clonotype was recovered from a woman aged 18-35 years in good health and CMV-seronegative. The rearrangement links TRBV4-1 to TRBJ1-1; 7 bases fit TRBD1. CDR3 nucleotides: TGCGCCAGCAGCCCAAACCTCCTGACAGGGATGAACACTGAAGCTTTCTTT. This sequence encodes CASSPNLLTGMNTEAFF.